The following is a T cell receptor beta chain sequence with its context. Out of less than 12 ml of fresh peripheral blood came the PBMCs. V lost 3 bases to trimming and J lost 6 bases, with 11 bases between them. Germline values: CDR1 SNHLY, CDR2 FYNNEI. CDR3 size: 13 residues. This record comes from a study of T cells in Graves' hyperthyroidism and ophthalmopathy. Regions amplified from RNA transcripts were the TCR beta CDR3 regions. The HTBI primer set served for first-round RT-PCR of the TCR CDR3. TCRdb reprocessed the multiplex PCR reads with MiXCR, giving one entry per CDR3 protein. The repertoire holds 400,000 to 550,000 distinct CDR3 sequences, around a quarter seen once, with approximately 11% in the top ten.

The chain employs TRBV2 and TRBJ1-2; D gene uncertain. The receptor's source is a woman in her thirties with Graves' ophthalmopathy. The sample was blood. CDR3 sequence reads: CASSDSPYDGYTF. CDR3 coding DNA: TGTGCCAGCAGTGATAGCCCCTATGATGGCTACACCTTC. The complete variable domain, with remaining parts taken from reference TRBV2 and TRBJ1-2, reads EPEVTQTPSHQVTQMGQEVILRCVPISNHLYFYWYRQILGQKVEFLVSFYNNEISEKSEIFDDQFSVERPDGSNFTLKIRSTKLEDSAMYFCASSDSPYDGYTFGSGTRLTVV.